This entry concerns a single T cell receptor (beta chain). Its antigen is unknown. Sampled while nominally healthy, donors likely had unrecorded immune exposures. This sample is part of a study of cytomegalovirus exposure and HLA in healthy donors. Study conclusions and caveats: Later work showed greater clonal expansion in HLA-associated TCR beta chains than in equally common others. Compared with the roughly 670-donor mean, an Asian-associated ancestry cluster reportedly had fewer N-insertions, according to a later analysis. Indistinguishable V segments such as TRBV6-2 and TRBV6-3 were excluded.

The PCR ran on 60 Vbeta and 13 Jbeta primers. Assay: immunoSEQ multiplex PCR; the TCRdb copy retains only in-frame clones and omits some. The table has roughly 180,000 clones, 76% seen once; the top ten hold about 2.5%. Germline CDR1 MNHEY, CDR2 SMNVEV (reference sequence). Trimming shortened V by 6 bases and J by 4 bases, and 15 bases separated the two germline ends. The CDR3 has 14 amino acids. This clonotype was obtained from a woman aged 25 to 39 in good health and CMV-seropositive. Sequenced input: PBMCs. This sequence joins TRBV27 and TRBJ1-2; D is possibly TRBD1 (6 bases). Written as DNA, the CDR3 is TGTGCCAGCAGCCTTACAGGGTTGGGCTATGGCTACACCTTC. The encoded protein is CASSLTGLGYGYTF.